Reported below is one T cell receptor beta chain. With 7 bases clipped from V and 6 bases from J, the junction kept 6 bases outside the gene matches. Per the germline V gene, CDR1 is SQVTM and CDR2 is ANQGSEA. This CDR3 has 13 residues. These data originate in a study of blood T cell repertoires in COVID-19. Background on the study: COVID-19 samples, acute and convalescent, were from the United States, Italy and Spain. T cells, B-cell-depleted T cells, or PBMCs provided the cDNA or gDNA that served as material.

Sequencing was performed with immunoSEQ multiplex PCR; in TCRdb, only in-frame clones are kept and a portion is missing. This sample has 200,000 to 300,000 clones; around four fifths occur once, and the top ten carry 4% to 4.5%. The sequence came from a man aged 55 to 70 with acute or convalescent COVID-19. Sequenced material: peripheral blood. This chain joins TRBV29-1 and TRBJ2-2; 9 bases match TRBD1. The CDR3 region has the DNA TGCAGCGCCCGACAGGGGGACGCCGGGGAGCTGTTTTTT. Translating gives CSARQGDAGELFF.